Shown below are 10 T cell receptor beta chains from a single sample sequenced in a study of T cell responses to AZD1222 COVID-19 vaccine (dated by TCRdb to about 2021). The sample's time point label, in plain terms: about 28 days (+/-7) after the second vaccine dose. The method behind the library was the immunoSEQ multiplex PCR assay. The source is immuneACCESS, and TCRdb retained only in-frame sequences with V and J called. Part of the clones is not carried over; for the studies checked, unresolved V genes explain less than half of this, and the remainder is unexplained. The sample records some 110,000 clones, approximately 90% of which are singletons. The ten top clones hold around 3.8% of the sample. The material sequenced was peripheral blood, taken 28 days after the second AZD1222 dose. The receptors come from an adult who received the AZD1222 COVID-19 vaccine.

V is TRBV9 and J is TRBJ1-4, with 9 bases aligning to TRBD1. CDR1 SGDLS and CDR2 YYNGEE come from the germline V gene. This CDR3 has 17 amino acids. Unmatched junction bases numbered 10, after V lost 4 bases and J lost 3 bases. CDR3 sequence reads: CASSPRQGGLSNEKLFF. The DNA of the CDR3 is TGTGCCAGCAGCCCACGACAGGGGGGTTTGTCTAATGAAAAACTGTTTTTT.

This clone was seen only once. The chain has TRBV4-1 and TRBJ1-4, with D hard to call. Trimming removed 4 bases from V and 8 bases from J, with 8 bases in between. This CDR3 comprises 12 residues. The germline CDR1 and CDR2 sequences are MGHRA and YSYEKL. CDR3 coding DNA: TGCGCCAGCAGCCCCCCCCGGGAAAAACTGTTTTTT. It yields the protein CASSPPREKLFF.

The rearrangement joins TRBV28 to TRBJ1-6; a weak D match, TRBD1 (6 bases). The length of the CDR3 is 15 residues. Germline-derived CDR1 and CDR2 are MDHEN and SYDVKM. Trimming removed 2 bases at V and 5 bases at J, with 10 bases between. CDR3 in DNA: TGTGCCAGCAGTTTAACCCCAGGGGATAATTCACCCCTCCACTTT. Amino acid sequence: CASSLTPGDNSPLHF.

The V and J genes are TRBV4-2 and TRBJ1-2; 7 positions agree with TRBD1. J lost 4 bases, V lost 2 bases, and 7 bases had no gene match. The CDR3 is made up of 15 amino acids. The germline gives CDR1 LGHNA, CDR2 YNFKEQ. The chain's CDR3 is CASSQPGTDLYGYTF. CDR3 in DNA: TGTGCCAGCAGCCAACCCGGGACAGACCTCTATGGCTACACCTTC.

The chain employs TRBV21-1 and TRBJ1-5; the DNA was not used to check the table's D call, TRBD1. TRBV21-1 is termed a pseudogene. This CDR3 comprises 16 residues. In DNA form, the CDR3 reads TGTGCCAGCAGCAAATATGGGGGCTATGGCAATCAGCCCCAGCATTTT. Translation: CASSKYGGYGNQPQHF.

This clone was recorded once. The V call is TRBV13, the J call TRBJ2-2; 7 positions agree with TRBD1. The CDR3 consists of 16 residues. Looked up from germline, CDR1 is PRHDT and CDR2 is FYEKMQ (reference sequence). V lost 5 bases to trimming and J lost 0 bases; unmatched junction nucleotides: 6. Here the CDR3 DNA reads TGTGCCAGCAGCCCACCCGGGACAGCGAACACCGGGGAGCTGTTTTTT. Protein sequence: CASSPPGTANTGELFF.

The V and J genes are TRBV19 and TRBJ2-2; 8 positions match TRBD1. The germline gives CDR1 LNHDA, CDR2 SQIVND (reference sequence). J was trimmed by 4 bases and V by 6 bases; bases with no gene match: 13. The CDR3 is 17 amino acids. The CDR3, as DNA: TGTGCCAGTAGCGAAACACCGGGACAGGTTAGCACCGGGGAGCTGTTTTTT. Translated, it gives CASSETPGQVSTGELFF.

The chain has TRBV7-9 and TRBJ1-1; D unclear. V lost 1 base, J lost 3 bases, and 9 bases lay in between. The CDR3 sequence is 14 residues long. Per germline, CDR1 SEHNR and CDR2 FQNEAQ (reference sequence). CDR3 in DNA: TGTGCCAGCAGCTTAGTGCCGATGTACACTGAAGCTTTCTTT. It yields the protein CASSLVPMYTEAFF.

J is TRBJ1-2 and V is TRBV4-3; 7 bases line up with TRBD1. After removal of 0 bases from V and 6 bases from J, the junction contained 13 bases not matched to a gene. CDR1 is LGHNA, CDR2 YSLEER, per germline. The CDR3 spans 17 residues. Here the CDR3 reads CASSQETSTTGADGYTF. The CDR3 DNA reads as TGCGCCAGCAGCCAAGAAACGAGTACTACAGGGGCTGATGGCTACACCTTC.

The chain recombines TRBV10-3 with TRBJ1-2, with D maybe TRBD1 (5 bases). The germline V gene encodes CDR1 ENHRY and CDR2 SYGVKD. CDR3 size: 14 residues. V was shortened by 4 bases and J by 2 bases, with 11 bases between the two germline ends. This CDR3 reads CAISGGRDNYGYTF. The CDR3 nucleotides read TGTGCCATCAGTGGGGGCAGGGACAACTATGGCTACACCTTC.